This T cell receptor beta chain appears in the sequencing data of a study of a mutant IDH1 vaccine in newly diagnosed glioma (TCRdb year 2021). Describing the broader study: Across visits V03 through V10, patients got a total of eight vaccinations, given in weeks 1, 3, 5, 7, 11, 15, 19 and 23. Vaccination was initiated 4-6 weeks after radiotherapy alone, or concurrently with temozolomide cycles in the chemotherapy-containing groups. Of the 30 to 35 treated patients, 62.5% were male and roughly 38% were female, and a mean age of approximately 40 years was recorded. Prior to enrollment, patients had been given standard therapy consisting of radiotherapy alone, temozolomide alone, or radiochemotherapy with temozolomide, with the combination given to most patients. Peripheral blood was drawn at six visits: V03 (baseline), V05, V07, V10, V12 and V13. Longitudinal TCRB deep sequencing was performed for around 23 treated patients wherever samples were available for exploratory analyses.

The germline V gene sets CDR1 to MNHEY and CDR2 to SVGAGI. Trimming at the junction amounts to 6 bases on V and 10 bases on J, and the germline ends lie 10 bases apart. From its cysteine to its phenylalanine, the CDR3 spans 12 amino acids. The only DNA kept is the CDR3, 36 bases in frame from the first base. The study at large found these results: Immune responses induced by the vaccine were seen in around 93% of patients across multiple MHC alleles. Pseudoprogression seemed to be unrelated to changes in the top peripheral T cell clonotypes found by TCRB sequencing. Availability determined which PBMC samples were chosen for TCRB deep sequencing. According to the authors, sample limitations meant that analyses of patient blood samples could not be reproduced.

Library preparation was by the immunoSEQ multiplex PCR assay. Rearranged TCR beta chain sequences were amplified with the hsTCRB Kit following the manufacturer's protocol. TCRB libraries were sequenced on an Illumina MiSeq. Processing in the source paper ran as follows. The kit vendor's proprietary platform handled demultiplexing, trimming and gene mapping. Imported from immuneACCESS, the table was reduced by TCRdb to in-frame sequences with V and J called. These copies leave out some clones; in studies compared against another copy, an unresolved V gene accounts for under half, and the cause of the remainder is not known. The V and J calls and clone size are taken from that table; D and trimming were inferred from the DNA. The sample yields roughly 76,000 clones; 65% to 90% were counted once. 2% to 2.5% of the sample goes to the ten largest clones. The meaning of the sample's time point label: week 23, last vaccination. A 20-mer mutant IDH1 peptide at 300 micrograms in Montanide made up each vaccine dose, which was injected subcutaneously together with topical imiquimod. Newly diagnosed WHO grade 3 or 4 IDH1-mutant astrocytomas showing loss of nuclear ATRX were present in the donors. The samples were drawn from NOA16, a multicentre, single-arm, open-label phase I trial in Germany that tested a mutant IDH1 peptide vaccine in humans for the first time. Genomic DNA for TCRB sequencing was extracted from EDTA blood using the DNeasy Blood and Tissue Kit.

A note on this clone: The clone's antigen remains unknown. Base qualities are not at hand, and no much larger clone is one base apart.

This clonotype was sampled from a man aged 25-45 years with glioma. Some clones in this sample may be carry-over from other donors' samples. The input for sequencing was PBMCs, taken from a glioma patient whose treatment included an IDH1 peptide vaccine. Recombination connected TRBV6-5 to TRBJ1-6; no D gene call is confident. Read as DNA, the sequence is TGTGCCAGCAGCCCCGGAGGGTCACCCCTCCACTTT. Protein translation: CASSPGGSPLHF.